The T cell receptor beta chain described here comes from a study of T-cell memory formation after mild COVID-19 (dated by TCRdb to the early 2020s). Regarding the research as a whole: TCR sequence clusters from the two donors were largely donor specific. In a couple of donors, T-cell clones that expanded and contracted after mild COVID-19 were followed by sequencing TCRalpha and TCRbeta repertoires longitudinally. Two young, previously healthy adult volunteers made up the cohort, one male and one female.

PBMCs were isolated by Ficoll-Paque density gradient centrifugation. V and J are truncated by 4 bases and 8 bases respectively, leaving an intervening sequence of 24 bases. The CDR3 measures 17 amino acids from cysteine to phenylalanine. Only the CDR3 portion is preserved as DNA: 51 bases, with reading frame beginning at the first base. CDR1 and CDR2, looked up from the germline V gene, are SGHRS and YFSETQ. This clonotype was recorded a few times. The clone's antigen remains unknown. The sample holds no much larger clone one base away, and base qualities are not on file. These reads were obtained on an Illumina NovaSeq 6000. cDNA libraries for TCRalpha and TCRbeta were prepared by 5'RACE using constant-segment primers, with sample barcodes and unique molecular identifiers added. Trizol reagent was used to extract RNA from every sample. Amplification of the libraries took two PCR steps, and the second step added a second sample barcode plus Illumina TruSeq adapters. Sequencing of the libraries was done on an Illumina NovaSeq, producing 2 x 150 bp paired-end reads. For the original study's pipeline: With migec v1.2.7, reads were demultiplexed and then collapsed into UMI-guided consensus sequences. Using mixcr v2.1.11, UMI consensuses were aligned to TRA and TRB V and J templates and then assembled into clonotypes. A clonotype was counted as expanded or contracted only when both edgeR and NoisET called the clonotype significant, with the noise models trained on biological replicates. For edgeR calls, the cutoffs were a false discovery rate-adjusted p below 0.01 and a log2 fold-change threshold of 1. As an exploratory analysis of dynamics, PCA with hierarchical clustering was applied to max-normalized trajectories of the 1000 most abundant clonotypes. Separately sequenced CD4+ and CD8+ repertoires were used to assign a CD4 or CD8 phenotype to each responding clone. TCRdb passed the public sequencing reads through fastp at Q25 and MiXCR, retaining productive beta sequences. A single entry per CDR3 protein holds the most common genes and DNA from its merged rows. Clone size and V and J calls follow TCRdb, not the original study. This sample lists some 210,000 distinct CDR3 sequences; around 16% were detected once. Of the sample, 2% to 2.5% is held by the ten largest clones.

Points the paper makes about the study in general: Clones that contracted from day 15 to 85 showed balanced CD4/CD8 phenotypes, whereas a second wave of clones that expanded from day 15 to 37 leaned towards CD4+. The detection of some responding clones in pre-infection memory suggests that pre-existing cross-reactive memory T cells joined the SARS-CoV-2 response. SARS-CoV-2 specificity of the second-wave clones peaking on day 37 was not confirmed. Contracting CD4+ clones appeared mostly in the CM and EM memory subsets, whereas CD8+ clones were enriched in EMRA. The study covered only a couple of mild cases, and larger cohorts including severe cases with pre-infection samples were considered necessary.

Sequencing used PBMCs or a T cell subset sorted from them (not recorded which). Recombination joined TRBV5-1 with TRBJ1-4, with TRBD1 tentatively as D gene (6 bases match). This TCR was recovered from an adult woman who had mild COVID-19 (a few samples of this study predate the infection). The sample titles of this study are shuffled in the database, so cell type and time point are left out; the donor was told from shared clones. CDR3 reads: CASSLMRSPGAGEKLFF. Read as DNA, the sequence is TGCGCCAGCAGCCTCATGAGGAGTCCGGGGGCGGGAGAAAAACTGTTTTTT.